This TCR beta chain emerged from a study of blood T cells in healthy people across ages. General observations from the study: Not knowing donor CMV status may have confounded expanded clonotype changes. Whereas aged donors had fewer naive CD4+ cells, long-lived donors had more of them and higher diversity.

This clonotype came up once. The antigen is unknown. Next came a second PCR, run for about 6 to 12 cycles, which used a sample-barcoded 5' primer along with a J-beta primer mix. Every cDNA was tagged by a template-switch adaptor with 12 random nucleotides. One entry per CDR3 protein results from TCRdb running MiXCR on the 5' RACE reads. Among roughly 1,300,000 distinct CDR3 sequences listed, around 59% were seen once. CDR1 is KGHDR, CDR2 SFDVKD, per germline. This CDR3 has 13 residues. Trimming took off 9 bases at V and 3 bases at J, with 10 bases between the two ends. This receptor was obtained from a man younger than 30 in good health. Sequenced input: blood. The chain joins TRBV24-1 to TRBJ2-2, with D maybe TRBD2 (5 bases). In nucleotides, the CDR3 is TGTGCCACCCGAGGGCCCGACACCGGGGAGCTGTTTTTT. It encodes CATRGPDTGELFF.